The clone carrying this T cell receptor beta chain was seen many times. What it binds is not known. Per the germline V gene, CDR1 is SEHNR and CDR2 is FQNEAQ (reference sequence). This CDR3 has 16 residues. V dropped 1 base and J dropped 5 bases, with 15 bases sitting between them. This record belongs to a study of breast tumors, draining lymph nodes, adjacent tissues. The lymph nodes were axillary draining lymph nodes from breast cancer patients. General study results and limits: Tumor repertoires ranked between lymph nodes and nontumor tissue in diversity, with V and J gene preferences.

One entry per CDR3 protein results from TCRdb running MiXCR on the multiplex PCR reads. The table has around 100,000 distinct CDR3 sequences, approximately 21% seen once; the top ten hold around 1.3%. The source of this sequence is a female donor with breast cancer. Some clones in this sample may be carry-over from other donors' samples. The V gene is TRBV7-9, the J gene TRBJ1-5; a weak D match, TRBD1 (5 bases). Sequencing was performed on axillary lymph node tissue. The CDR3, as DNA: TGTGCCAGCAGCTTAGATGGGGCTCAAAGCGATCAGCCCCAGCATTTT. It is translated as CASSLDGAQSDQPQHF.